The rows below give T cell receptor beta chains drawn from one sample of a study of cytomegalovirus exposure and HLA in healthy donors. Method: immunoSEQ multiplex PCR; TCRdb's copy keeps in-frame clones and lacks some. The sample yields some 56,000 clones, around three fifths seen once. Specimen: PBMCs. The receptors were gathered from a human donor in good health. Both conserved end residues are part of each CDR3. Each record gives: CDR3 protein, CDR3 DNA, D gene, V gene, J gene, clone size. D genes are given only for firm matches. Only some rows state a clone size, as once, few, many or a class for expanded clones.

CASSFSSGLAQYEQYF	TGTGCCAGCAGCTTTAGTAGTGGACTAGCGCAATACGAGCAGTACTTC	TRBD2	TRBV7-9	TRBJ2-7	NA
CASSEKGGRGGANYGYTF	TGTGCCAGCAGTGAAAAGGGCGGTCGAGGGGGAGCTAACTATGGCTACACCTTC	NA	TRBV6-1	TRBJ1-2	NA
CASSPERASYNEQFF	TGTGCCAGCAGCCCCGAGCGGGCATCCTACAATGAGCAGTTCTTC	NA	TRBV5-4	TRBJ2-1	few
CASSYSTMTGRTEAFF	TGTGCCAGCAGTTACTCGACTATGACAGGGAGGACTGAAGCTTTCTTT	TRBD1	TRBV6-5	TRBJ1-1	NA
CASSGTSGEPYEQYF	TGCGCCAGCAGTGGCACTAGCGGGGAACCCTACGAGCAGTACTTC	TRBD2	TRBV10-2	TRBJ2-7	NA
CASSSRDRGRGSPLHF	TGTGCCAGCAGTTCGAGGGACAGGGGGCGAGGCTCACCCCTCCACTTT	TRBD1	TRBV27	TRBJ1-6	NA
CASSQGTGASYEQYF	TGCGCCAGCAGCCAAGGGACAGGTGCCTCCTACGAGCAGTACTTC	TRBD1	TRBV4-1	TRBJ2-7	NA
CASSWLGADGTDTQYF	TGCGCCAGCAGCTGGCTAGGGGCCGATGGCACAGATACGCAGTATTTT	NA	TRBV5-1	TRBJ2-3	NA
CASSSPGQMKNEQFF	TGTGCCAGCAGCTCTCCGGGACAGATGAAGAATGAGCAGTTCTTC	NA	TRBV12-1	TRBJ2-1	NA
CASSPRGFGNTEAFF	TGTGCCAGCAGCCCGAGAGGTTTTGGGAACACTGAAGCTTTCTTT	NA	TRBV7-6	TRBJ1-1	NA
CSVEGTGDGGAYEQYF	TGCAGCGTTGAAGGGACAGGGGACGGAGGGGCCTACGAGCAGTACTTC	TRBD1	TRBV29-1	TRBJ2-7	few
CAWSPLAGNSNQPQHF	TGTGCCTGGAGCCCGTTGGCGGGGAATAGCAATCAGCCCCAGCATTTT	NA	TRBV30	TRBJ1-5	few
CASSPSGGRGGGYTF	TGCGCCAGCAGCCCCTCGGGGGGTAGAGGGGGTGGCTACACCTTC	NA	TRBV4-1	TRBJ1-2	NA
CASSQERGLSYEQYF	TGCGCCAGCAGCCAAGAAAGGGGACTATCCTACGAGCAGTACTTC	TRBD2	TRBV4-3	TRBJ2-7	NA
CASSVALPGSGANVLTF	TGTGCCAGCAGCGTAGCCCTCCCAGGGTCTGGGGCCAACGTCCTGACTTTC	NA	TRBV9	TRBJ2-6	NA
CASRSQGNEQFF	TGTGCCAGCAGATCACAGGGCAATGAGCAGTTCTTC	NA	TRBV2	TRBJ2-1	once
CASSLKGQGPYEQYF	TGTGCCAGCAGCTTAAAGGGACAGGGACCCTACGAGCAGTACTTC	TRBD1	TRBV7-3	TRBJ2-7	NA
CSVGTSGARAGELFF	TGCAGCGTCGGGACTAGCGGGGCGAGGGCCGGGGAGCTGTTTTTT	TRBD2	TRBV29-1	TRBJ2-2	NA